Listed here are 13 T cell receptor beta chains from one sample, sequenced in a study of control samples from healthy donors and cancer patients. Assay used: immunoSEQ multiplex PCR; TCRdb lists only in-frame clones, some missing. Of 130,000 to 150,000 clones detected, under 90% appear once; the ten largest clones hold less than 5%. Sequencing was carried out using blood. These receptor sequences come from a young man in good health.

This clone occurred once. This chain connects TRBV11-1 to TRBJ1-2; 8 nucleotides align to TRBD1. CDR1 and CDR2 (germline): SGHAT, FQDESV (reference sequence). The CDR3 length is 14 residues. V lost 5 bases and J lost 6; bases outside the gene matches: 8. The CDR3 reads CASSTGQGLHGYTF. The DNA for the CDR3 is TGTGCCAGCAGCACCGGACAGGGTCTCCATGGCTACACCTTC.

The CDR3 protein is CSAGQGGLTEAFF. The CDR3 DNA reads as TGCAGCGCCGGCCAGGGCGGTTTGACTGAAGCTTTCTTT. The V call is TRBV29-1, the J call TRBJ1-1; D may be TRBD1 (5 bases). Germline loops: CDR1 SQVTM, CDR2 ANQGSEA. This CDR3 has 13 residues. V was cut by 7 bases and J by 5 bases, with 17 bases left in between.

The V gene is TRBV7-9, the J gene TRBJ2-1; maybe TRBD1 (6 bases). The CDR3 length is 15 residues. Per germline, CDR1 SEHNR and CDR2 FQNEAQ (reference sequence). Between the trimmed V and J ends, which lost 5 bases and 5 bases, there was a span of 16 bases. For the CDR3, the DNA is TGTGCCAGCAGCACCCAGGGGAGTTCTGACAATGAGCAGTTCTTC. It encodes CASSTQGSSDNEQFF.

This CDR3 is CASSHRDAGPETQYF. CDR3 bases: TGCGCCAGCAGCCACCGGGACGCGGGTCCGGAGACCCAGTACTTC. This chain uses TRBV4-1 with TRBJ2-5; tentatively, D is TRBD1 or TRBD2 (5 bases each). The V end lost 3 bases, the J end lost 5 bases, and 16 bases lay between the germline ends. Germline V lookup: CDR1 MGHRA, CDR2 YSYEKL. The CDR3 has 15 residues.

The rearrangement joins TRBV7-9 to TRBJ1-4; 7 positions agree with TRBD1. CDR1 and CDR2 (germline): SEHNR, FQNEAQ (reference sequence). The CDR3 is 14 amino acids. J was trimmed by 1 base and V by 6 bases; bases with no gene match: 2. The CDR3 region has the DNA TGTGCCAGCAGTAACAGGGGAACTAATGAAAAACTGTTTTTT. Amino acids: CASSNRGTNEKLFF.

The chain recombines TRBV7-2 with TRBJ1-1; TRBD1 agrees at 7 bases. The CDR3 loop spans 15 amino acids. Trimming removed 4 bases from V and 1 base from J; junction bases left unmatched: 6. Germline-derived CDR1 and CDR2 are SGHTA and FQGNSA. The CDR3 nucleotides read TGTGCCAGCAGCTCAGTAGGGGGCGAGAACACTGAAGCTTTCTTT. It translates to CASSSVGGENTEAFF.

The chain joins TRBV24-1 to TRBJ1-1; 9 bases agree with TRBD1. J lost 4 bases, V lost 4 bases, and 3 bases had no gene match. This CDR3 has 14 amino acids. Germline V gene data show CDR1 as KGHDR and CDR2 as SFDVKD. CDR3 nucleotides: TGTGCCACCAGTGAAACAGGGGGCCGCACTGAAGCTTTCTTT. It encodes CATSETGGRTEAFF.

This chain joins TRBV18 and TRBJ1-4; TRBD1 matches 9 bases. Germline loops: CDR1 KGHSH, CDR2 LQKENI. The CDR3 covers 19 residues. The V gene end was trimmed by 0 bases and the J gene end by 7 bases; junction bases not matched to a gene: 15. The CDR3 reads CASSPPERDRAWPGEKLFF. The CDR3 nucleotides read TGTGCCAGCTCACCACCGGAAAGGGACAGGGCCTGGCCTGGTGAAAAACTGTTTTTT.

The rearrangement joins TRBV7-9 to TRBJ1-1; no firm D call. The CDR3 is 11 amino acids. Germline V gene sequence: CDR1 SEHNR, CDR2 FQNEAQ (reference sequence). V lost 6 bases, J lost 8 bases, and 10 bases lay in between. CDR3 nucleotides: TGTGCCAGCAGGTGGGAAGCCGAAGCTTTCTTT. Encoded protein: CASRWEAEAFF.

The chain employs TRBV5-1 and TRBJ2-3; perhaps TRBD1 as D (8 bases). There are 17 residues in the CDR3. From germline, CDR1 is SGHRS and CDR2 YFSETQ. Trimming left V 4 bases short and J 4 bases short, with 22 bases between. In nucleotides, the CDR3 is TGCGCCAGCAGCGCCGCTATTACAGGGGGGGTAGCAGATACGCAGTATTTT. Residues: CASSAAITGGVADTQYF.

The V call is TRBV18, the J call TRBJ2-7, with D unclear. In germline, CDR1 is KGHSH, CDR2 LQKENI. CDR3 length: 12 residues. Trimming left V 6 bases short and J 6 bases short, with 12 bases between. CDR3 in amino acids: CASSRASGEQYF. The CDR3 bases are TGTGCCAGCTCCCGGGCCTCGGGCGAGCAGTACTTC.

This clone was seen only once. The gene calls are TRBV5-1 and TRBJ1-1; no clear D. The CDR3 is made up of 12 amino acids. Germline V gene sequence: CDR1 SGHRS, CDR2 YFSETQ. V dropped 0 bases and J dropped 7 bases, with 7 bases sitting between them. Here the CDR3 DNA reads TGCGCCAGCAGCTTGGGAACCAATGAAGCTTTCTTT. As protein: CASSLGTNEAFF.

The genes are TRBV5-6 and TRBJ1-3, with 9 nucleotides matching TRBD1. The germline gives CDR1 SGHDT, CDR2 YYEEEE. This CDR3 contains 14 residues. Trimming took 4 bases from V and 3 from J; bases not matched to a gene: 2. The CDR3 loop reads CASSRTGVGNTIYF. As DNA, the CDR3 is TGTGCCAGCAGCCGGACAGGGGTTGGAAACACCATATATTTT.